This is a list of T cell receptor beta chains from one sample in a study of T cells after yellow fever vaccination. Using its own MiXCR run on the 5' RACE reads, TCRdb lists one record per CDR3 protein. The data contain some 150,000 distinct CDR3 sequences, approximately 10% of them seen just once; the ten biggest clones take up 36%. Sequenced material: CD8+ T cells sorted from PBMCs, taken 15 days after the yellow fever booster vaccination. All receptors come from a man aged 18 to 30 who received the YFV17D yellow fever vaccine. Each CDR3 is given with its conserved first and last residue. A D gene is named only where the DNA matches it firmly. The size entry is marked missing in some rows and otherwise reads once, few, many or a size class.

J gene	V gene	D gene	clone size	CDR3 DNA	CDR3 protein
TRBJ2-5	TRBV7-9	-	-	TGTGCCAGCAGCTTACTCTCCTACAGACAAGAGACCCAGTACTTC	CASSLLSYRQETQYF
TRBJ2-1	TRBV15	TRBD1	many	TGTGCCACCGGGGACGGACAGGGGTCAAGTGAGCAGTTCTTC	CATGDGQGSSEQFF
TRBJ2-7	TRBV6-5	TRBD1	-	TGTGCCAGCAGTTACTCAGGGGACAGCTACGAGCAGTACTTC	CASSYSGDSYEQYF
TRBJ1-4	TRBV29-1	-	-	TGCAGCGCGAGGGGGTTGTCTAATGAAAAACTGTTTTTT	CSARGLSNEKLFF
TRBJ1-1	TRBV29-1	-	few	TGCAGCGTTGAACAGCAGGTTGAAGCTTTCTTT	CSVEQQVEAFF
TRBJ2-3	TRBV4-3	-	many	TGCGCCAGCAGCCAAGATATGGGGGCAGTAGCGCAGTATTTT	CASSQDMGAVAQYF
TRBJ1-1	TRBV7-8	-	-	TGTGCCAGCAGCGAGAACCCGCCAAGGGTGAGAGGAGCTTTCTTT	CASSENPPRVRGAFF
TRBJ2-7	TRBV4-3	-	many	TGCGCCAGCAGCCCGGAACAGAACCCCTACGAGCAGTACTTC	CASSPEQNPYEQYF
TRBJ1-2	TRBV4-1	-	-	TGCGCCAGCAGATCCCCGGCAGGCGGCTACACCTTC	CASRSPAGGYTF
TRBJ2-2	TRBV7-6	TRBD1	-	TGTGCCAGCAGCTTACGAGACAGGGGTATTGAGGAGCTGTTTTTT	CASSLRDRGIEELFF
TRBJ2-1	TRBV27	TRBD1	-	TGTGCCAGCAGTTCCTGGGACAGGGTGCCGGGGCAGTTCTTC	CASSSWDRVPGQFF
TRBJ2-1	TRBV4-1	TRBD2	-	TGCGCCAGCAGCCAGCCCGAGCGGGGGGCCCTCAATGAGCAGTTCTTC	CASSQPERGALNEQFF
TRBJ1-5	TRBV12-3/TRBV12-4	-	-	TGTGCCAGCAGTTTGGCGGAAGGAGGCAATCAGCCCCAGCATTTT	CASSLAEGGNQPQHF
TRBJ1-2	TRBV5-5	-	-	TGTGCCAGCAACTTGAAGACAGAGGCTAACTATGGCTACACCTTC	CASNLKTEANYGYTF
TRBJ1-5	TRBV15	TRBD1	-	TGTGCCACCAGCAGAAGTAGGGGGACAGATCAGCCCCAGCATTTT	CATSRSRGTDQPQHF
TRBJ1-4	TRBV11-2	-	few	TGTGCCAGCAGCTTCGGGACCGACGTTATTGAAAAACTGTTTTTT	CASSFGTDVIEKLFF
TRBJ2-1	TRBV4-1	-	-	TGCGCCAGCAGACCTGGGGGGACCTACAATGAGCAGTTCTTC	CASRPGGTYNEQFF
TRBJ2-3	TRBV7-2	-	-	TGTGCCAGCAGCTTACGGACCAGGTGGGGGGGCCTAGGTACAGATACGCAGTATTTT	CASSLRTRWGGLGTDTQYF
TRBJ2-1	TRBV20-1	-	-	TGCAGTGCTAGATTGGGGAGCAGGCCCTCGGGTGAGCAGTTCTTC	CSARLGSRPSGEQFF
TRBJ1-5	TRBV19	-	few	TGTGCCAGTAGTATAGAAGAGGGCCCTCCCAATCAGCCCCAGCATTTT	CASSIEEGPPNQPQHF
TRBJ1-6	TRBV2	-	many	TGTGCCAGCCTTGGACAGTCTCTCGACCTGTACCACTTT	CASLGQSLDLYHF
TRBJ1-1	TRBV6-5	-	few	TGTGCCAGCAGTTACTCGATTACGGGGTCCACTGAAGCTTTCTTT	CASSYSITGSTEAFF
TRBJ2-7	TRBV13	-	-	TGTGCCAGCAGCTTAGAGGGTCACAGCGAGCAGTACTTC	CASSLEGHSEQYF
TRBJ1-5	TRBV6-4	-	-	TGTGCCAGCAGTCATTCGGGTCAGCCCCAGCATTTT	CASSHSGQPQHF
TRBJ2-7	TRBV12-3/TRBV12-4	TRBD1	few	TGTGCCAGCAGTTTAATAGGACAGGCGGACGAGCAGTACTTC	CASSLIGQADEQYF
TRBJ2-2	TRBV12-3/TRBV12-4	-	few	TGTGCCAGCCCCAGCACCGGGGAGCTGTTTTTT	CASPSTGELFF
TRBJ2-7	TRBV6-2/TRBV6-3	TRBD1	few	TGTGCCAGCAGTTCGGGACAGGGGGAATACGAGCAGTACTTC	CASSSGQGEYEQYF
TRBJ2-5	TRBV27	-	-	TGTGCCAGCAGGCCCCGGGGGCTCCCTGGGGAGACCCAGTACTTC	CASRPRGLPGETQYF
TRBJ2-7	TRBV27	-	-	TGTGCCAGCAGCCCCGTCAACGGAGGGGAGCAGTACTTC	CASSPVNGGEQYF
TRBJ2-5	TRBV6-2/TRBV6-3	TRBD2	-	TGTGCCAGCAGTTCCCTCCGGGACTACTACCAAGAGACCCAGTACTTC	CASSSLRDYYQETQYF
TRBJ1-2	TRBV21-1	-	medium-sized	TGTGCCAGCCCGCCCGGCGGGACGGGTGGCTACACCTTC	CASPPGGTGGYTF
TRBJ1-1	TRBV27	-	few	TGTGCCAGCGGACAGCAGACGAGGAACACTGAAGCTTTCTTT	CASGQQTRNTEAFF
TRBJ2-1	TRBV4-3	-	many	TGCGCCAGCAGCCGCAGTCCCAACTCTTACAATGAGCAGTTCTTC	CASSRSPNSYNEQFF
TRBJ2-3	TRBV7-6	-	few	TGTGCCAGCAGCTTAGCGCGCGCAGATACGCAGTATTTT	CASSLARADTQYF
TRBJ2-3	TRBV29-1	-	few	TGCAGCGTTTCGAGGGGGATAGGTACAGATACGCAGTATTTT	CSVSRGIGTDTQYF
TRBJ2-1	TRBV27	-	-	TGTGCCAGCAGTTTATCCAAACGGGTGTACAATGAGCAGTTCTTC	CASSLSKRVYNEQFF
TRBJ2-1	TRBV7-2	-	-	TGTGCCAGCTCACCCCATGGGGGGGCAGGGATAAATGAGCAGTTCTTC	CASSPHGGAGINEQFF
TRBJ1-4	TRBV4-3	-	few	TGCGCCAGCAGCCAAGAAAAACCGGGTTCAACTCGGAGTGGTGAGAATGAAAAACTGTTTTTT	CASSQEKPGSTRSGENEKLFF
TRBJ2-7	TRBV5-1	-	few	TGCGCCAGCAGCCCCGACGGAGCCTACGAGCAGTACTTC	CASSPDGAYEQYF
TRBJ1-3	TRBV25-1	-	-	TGTGCCAGCAGTGAATACGCACCCGGAGGGGACACGAGCTCTGGAAACACCATATATTTT	CASSEYAPGGDTSSGNTIYF
TRBJ2-3	TRBV14	TRBD2	-	TGTGCCAGCAGCGGGACTAGCGGGGTGATAGATACGCAGTATTTT	CASSGTSGVIDTQYF
TRBJ1-6	TRBV27	-	few	TGTGCCAGCAGTTTCAGGGGCTATAATTCACCCCTCCACTTT	CASSFRGYNSPLHF
TRBJ2-7	TRBV23-1	-	-	TGCGCCAGCAGCCGTTTCACGGGGAAATACGAGCAGTACTTC	CASSRFTGKYEQYF
TRBJ2-1	TRBV27	-	-	TGTGCCAGCAGTTCTTCAGCGGGGACATACAATGAGCAGTTCTTC	CASSSSAGTYNEQFF
TRBJ2-1	TRBV10-3	TRBD2	many	TGTGCCATCGCTAGCGGGGATGAGCAGTTCTTC	CAIASGDEQFF
TRBJ2-7	TRBV9	TRBD1	-	TGTGCCAGCAGCGCTCGAACCGGGACAGGACCCTACGAGCAGTACTTC	CASSARTGTGPYEQYF
TRBJ2-5	TRBV7-9	TRBD2	-	TGTGCCAGCAGCCCAAGCCTAGCGGGGGAGCAAGAGACCCAGTACTTC	CASSPSLAGEQETQYF
TRBJ1-1	TRBV27	-	few	TGTGCCAGCAGTGCCAGGGCTGGGTTATCAGACACTGAAGCTTTCTTT	CASSARAGLSDTEAFF
TRBJ2-1	TRBV12-3/TRBV12-4	TRBD2	-	TGTGCCAGCAGCTCCACTAGCGGGGGGGCTAACAATGAGCAGTTCTTC	CASSSTSGGANNEQFF
TRBJ1-6	TRBV29-1	-	few	TGCAGCGTTCCAGCTATACCACCCCTCCACTTT	CSVPAIPPLHF
TRBJ2-3	TRBV7-9	TRBD2	-	TGTGCCACCCCGTCCGGCGGGAGAAGCACAGATACGCAGTATTTT	CATPSGGRSTDTQYF
TRBJ2-2	TRBV5-1	-	-	TGCGCCAGCAGCTCAAAACAGGGAATGGACGGGGAGCTGTTTTTT	CASSSKQGMDGELFF
TRBJ2-1	TRBV7-3	TRBD1	few	TGTGCCAGCAGCTCGACAGGGATCTACAATGAGCAGTTCTTC	CASSSTGIYNEQFF
TRBJ2-7	TRBV4-3	-	few	TGCGCCAGCAGCCAAGATCGTAGGCGTGCGGACGAGCAGTACTTC	CASSQDRRRADEQYF
TRBJ2-3	TRBV6-2/TRBV6-3	TRBD1	-	TGTGCCAGCAGTTACGCCAGGACAGGGGGCCCAGATACGCAGTATTTT	CASSYARTGGPDTQYF
TRBJ2-7	TRBV10-3	-	few	TGTGCCATCAGTCCCAGGGGGGGAAGCCCTCGACCTTCCTACGAGCAGTACTTC	CAISPRGGSPRPSYEQYF
TRBJ2-1	TRBV4-1	-	-	TGCGCCAGCAGCCACCCGGGTGCGAACAATGAGCAGTTCTTC	CASSHPGANNEQFF
TRBJ2-7	TRBV4-1	-	-	TGCGCCAGCAGCCAAGTCGGTTTCAGGGATTCCTACGAGCAGTACTTC	CASSQVGFRDSYEQYF